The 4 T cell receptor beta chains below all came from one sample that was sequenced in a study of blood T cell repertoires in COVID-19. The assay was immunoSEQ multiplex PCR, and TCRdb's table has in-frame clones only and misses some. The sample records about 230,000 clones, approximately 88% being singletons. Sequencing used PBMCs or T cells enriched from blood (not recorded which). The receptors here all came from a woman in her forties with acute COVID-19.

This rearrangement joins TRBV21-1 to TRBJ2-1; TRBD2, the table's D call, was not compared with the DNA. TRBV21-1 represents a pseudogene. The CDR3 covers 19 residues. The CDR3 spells CASSKELQYGYSAYNEQFF. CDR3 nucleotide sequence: TGTGCCAGCAGCAAAGAATTGCAGTACGGGTACTCCGCCTACAATGAGCAGTTCTTC.

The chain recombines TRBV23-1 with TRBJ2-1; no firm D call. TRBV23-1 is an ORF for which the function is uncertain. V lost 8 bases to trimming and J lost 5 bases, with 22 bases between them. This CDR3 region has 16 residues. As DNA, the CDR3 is TGCGCCAGCCCGTCAATCGAGGCCGGTTCTGACAATGAGCAGTTCTTC. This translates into CASPSIEAGSDNEQFF.

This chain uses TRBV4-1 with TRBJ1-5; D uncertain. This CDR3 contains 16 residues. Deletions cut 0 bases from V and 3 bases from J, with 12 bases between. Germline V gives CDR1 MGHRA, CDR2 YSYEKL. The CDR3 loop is CASSQETASINQPQHF. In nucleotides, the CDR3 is TGCGCCAGCAGCCAAGAAACAGCTTCTATCAATCAGCCCCAGCATTTT.

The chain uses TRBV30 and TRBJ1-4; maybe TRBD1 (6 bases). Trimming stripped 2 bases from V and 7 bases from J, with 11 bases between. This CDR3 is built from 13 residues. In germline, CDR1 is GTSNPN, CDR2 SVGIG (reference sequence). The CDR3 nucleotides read TGTGCCTGGAGTCCGGGACATTCTGAAAAACTGTTTTTT. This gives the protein CAWSPGHSEKLFF.